The 6 T cell receptor beta chains given below trace back to one sample, sequenced in a study of CD8+CD57+ T cells in acquired aplastic anemia. Using genomic DNA as the template, TCR beta VDJ and CDR3 profiling was carried out. TCRdb ran MiXCR on the reads and lists one entry per CDR3 protein. The sample lists about 160,000 distinct CDR3 sequences, around 43% seen once, with 2.5% to 4% in the top ten. Patients who underwent sequencing had shown CD8+CD57+ cell expansion by flow cytometry. The sequenced sample was sorted CD4+, CD8+, or CD8+CD57+ T cells (not recorded which) from PBMCs. These receptors all stem from a human donor with aplastic anemia.

The chain carries TRBV12-3 or TRBV12-4 and TRBJ2-5, with TRBD2 matching 7 bases. The CDR3 has 16 residues. Germline trimming cut 6 bases from V and 0 bases from J; bases unmatched to any gene: 10. For the CDR3, the DNA is TGTGCCAGCAGGGATTCGGGGGGTCCTAACCAAGAGACCCAGTACTTC. Residues: CASRDSGGPNQETQYF.

This clonotype was detected many times. This sequence joins TRBV19 and TRBJ2-3; a possible D gene is TRBD1 (6 bases). Trimming pared 10 bases from V and 0 bases from J, leaving 14 bases between. Looked up from germline, CDR1 is LNHDA and CDR2 is SQIVND (reference sequence). The CDR3 loop spans 14 amino acids. CDR3 loop: CATDTGPSTDTQYF. The DNA for the CDR3 is TGTGCCACTGACACAGGGCCTAGCACAGATACGCAGTATTTT.

The table lists this clonotype with a count of one. The chain employs TRBV10-3 and TRBJ1-2; no reliable D call. From germline, CDR1 is ENHRY and CDR2 SYGVKD. The CDR3 is 14 amino acids. With 0 bases removed from V and 4 bases from J, the gap between germline ends came to 9 bases. CDR3 nucleotide sequence: TGTGCCATCAGTGAGTCGAGCGGTGTCTATGGCTACACCTTC. Encoded protein: CAISESSGVYGYTF.

For this clonotype: The junction departs from germline at one end; a sequencing error may be responsible. The V gene is TRBV19, the J gene TRBJ1-6; TRBD1 agrees at 7 bases. Germline assignment: CDR1 LNHDA and CDR2 SQIVND (reference sequence). The CDR3 is 16 amino acids. The CDR3 DNA follows: TGTGCCGGTAGCCCGGGGGACAGCCCCTATAATTCGCCCCTCCACTTT. Amino acids: CAGSPGDSPYNSPLHF.

The chain combines TRBV2 with TRBJ2-3; D is ambiguous. The CDR3 runs to 11 residues. Germline CDR1 and CDR2: SNHLY and FYNNEI. The V gene lost 3 bases and the J gene lost 11 bases, with 9 bases spanning the gap. The CDR3 reads CASSDNNEQYF. The CDR3 region has the DNA TGTGCCAGCAGTGACAACAATGAGCAGTATTTT.

This clonotype was counted ten times or more. The rearrangement links TRBV13 to TRBJ2-2; D is uncertain. There are 14 residues in the CDR3. V was clipped by 2 bases and J by 7 bases, with 11 bases between them. The germline V gene has CDR1 PRHDT and CDR2 FYEKMQ (reference sequence). The CDR3 nucleotides read TGTGCCAGCAGCTTAAGGCCGGGCAACGGGGAGCTGTTTTTT. This codes for CASSLRPGNGELFF. The full variable domain, in which reference TRBV13 and TRBJ2-2 provide the parts outside the CDR3, is AAGVIQSPRHLIKEKRETATLKCYPIPRHDTVYWYQQGPGQDPQFLISFYEKMQSDKGSIPDRFSAQQFSDYHSELNMSSLELGDSALYFCASSLRPGNGELFFGEGSRLTVL.